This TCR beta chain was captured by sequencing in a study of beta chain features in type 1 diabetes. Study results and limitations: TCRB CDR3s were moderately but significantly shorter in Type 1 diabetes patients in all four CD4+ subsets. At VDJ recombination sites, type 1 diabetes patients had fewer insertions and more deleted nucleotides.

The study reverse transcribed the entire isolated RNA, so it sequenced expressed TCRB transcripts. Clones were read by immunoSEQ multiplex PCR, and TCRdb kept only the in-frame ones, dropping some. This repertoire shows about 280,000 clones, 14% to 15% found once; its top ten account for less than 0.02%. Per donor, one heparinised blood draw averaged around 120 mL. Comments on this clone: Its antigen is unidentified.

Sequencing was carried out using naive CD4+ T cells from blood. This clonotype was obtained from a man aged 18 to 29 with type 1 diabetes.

The CDR3 DNA reads TGTGCCACTTCCCAGGGGAACACTGAAGCTTTCTTT. This codes for CATSQGNTEAFF. The chain links TRBV7-2 to TRBJ1-1, with TRBD1 as a possible D gene (5 bases). The germline V gene has CDR1 SGHTA and CDR2 FQGNSA. This CDR3 has 12 amino acids. Trimming left V 10 bases short and J 1 base short, with 10 bases between. Based on the CDR3 plus reference TRBV7-2 and TRBJ1-1, the full variable domain is GAGVSQSPSNKVTEKGKDVELRCDPISGHTALYWYRQSLGQGLEFLIYFQGNSAPDKSGLPSDRFSAERTGGSVSTLTIQRTQQEDSAVYLCATSQGNTEAFFGQGTRLTVV.